The next 9 T cell receptor beta chains were all read from a single sample in a study of T-cell reconstitution after alpha-beta-depleted transplantation in children. Unique molecular identifiers were used in preparing the TCRbeta library. One entry per CDR3 protein, called by TCRdb with MiXCR from the PCR reads. This sample has about 130,000 distinct CDR3 sequences, with around a tenth found just once. Sequenced material: PBMCs, mostly from graft donor cells, taken 180 days after TCRalphabeta/CD19-depleted stem cell transplant. Receptors originate from a girl less than two years old who had a stem cell transplant for combined immunodeficiency, so the T cells may come from the graft donor.

This clonotype was found many times. The chain recombines TRBV20-1 with TRBJ2-7, with a possible D match to TRBD1 (6 bases). The CDR3 totals 14 residues. Germline lookup yields CDR1 DFQATT and CDR2 SNEGSKA (reference sequence). Trimming pared 3 bases from V and 4 bases from J, leaving 16 bases between. CDR3 loop: CSARGTGQLYEQYF. CDR3 in DNA: TGCAGTGCTAGGGGTACCGGACAGCTATACGAGCAGTACTTC.

The V and J genes are TRBV6-5 and TRBJ2-5; 10 nucleotides line up with TRBD1. The germline CDR1 and CDR2 sequences are MNHEY and SVGAGI. CDR3 length equals 16 residues. J lost 2 bases, V lost 6 bases, and 9 bases had no gene match. CDR3 sequence: CASSHTPDRGQETQYF. In DNA, the CDR3 is TGTGCCAGCAGCCACACCCCGGACAGGGGGCAAGAGACCCAGTACTTC.

This clonotype was observed a few times. The V and J genes are TRBV12-3 or TRBV12-4 and TRBJ2-1; 11 bases agree with TRBD2. The length of the CDR3 is 15 residues. The V segment lost 4 bases and the J segment 2 bases; nucleotides outside the gene matches: 1. DNA of the CDR3: TGTGCCAGCAGTTCGACTAGCGGGGCCTACAATGAGCAGTTCTTC. Its translation: CASSSTSGAYNEQFF.

In this sample, this clonotype turned up many times. The chain links TRBV6-2 or TRBV6-3 to TRBJ2-1; tentative D call: TRBD1 (6 bases). The CDR3 runs 12 residues. Trimming took 7 bases from V and 4 from J, leaving 8 bases between them. From germline, CDR1 is MNHEY and CDR2 SVGEGT. The CDR3 DNA is TGTGCCAGCAACCAGGGGTACAATGAGCAGTTCTTC. It translates to CASNQGYNEQFF.

The V and J genes are TRBV29-1 and TRBJ2-3; 7 bases fit TRBD2. This CDR3 is 13 amino acids long. The trim removed 4 bases at V and 5 bases at J, leaving 6 bases unmatched. Germline lookup yields CDR1 SQVTM and CDR2 ANQGSEA. CDR3 coding DNA: TGCAGCGTTGGCGCGGGAGTGGGAGATACGCAGTATTTT. It is translated as CSVGAGVGDTQYF.

This clonotype was observed a few times. CDR3 in amino acids: CASSPTGTDQETQYF. CDR3 sequence (DNA): TGTGCCAGCTCACCAACCGGGACGGACCAAGAGACCCAGTACTTC. The J gene is TRBJ2-5, the V gene TRBV18; D is possibly TRBD1 or TRBD2 (5 bases each). Trimming pared 2 bases from V and 0 bases from J, leaving 10 bases between. This CDR3 region has 15 residues. Germline assignment: CDR1 KGHSH and CDR2 LQKENI.

This clonotype was counted a few times. V usage is TRBV7-2 and J usage is TRBJ2-2; D tentatively fits TRBD1 or TRBD2 (5 bases each). From germline, CDR1 is SGHTA and CDR2 FQGNSA. The CDR3 length is 16 residues. V shed 2 bases and J shed 5 bases, with 15 bases lying between them. The DNA for the CDR3 is TGTGCCAGCAGCTTAATTAGGGGAGTAGGTACCGGGGAGCTGTTTTTT. Translating gives CASSLIRGVGTGELFF.

This sequence joins TRBV10-3 and TRBJ2-3, with D unresolved. The CDR3 extends over 15 amino acids. Trimming removed 2 bases from V and 7 bases from J, with 16 bases in between. Germline loops: CDR1 ENHRY, CDR2 SYGVKD. CDR3 DNA sequence: TGTGCCATCAGTGAGCCTCAAGGCGGCCGATATACGCAGTATTTT. This translates into CAISEPQGGRYTQYF.

The gene calls are TRBV28 and TRBJ2-7, with 8 bases lining up with TRBD1. The V gene end was trimmed by 5 bases and the J gene end by 2 bases; junction bases not matched to a gene: 2. The germline V gene encodes CDR1 MDHEN and CDR2 SYDVKM. The CDR3 loop spans 13 amino acids. CDR3 sequence: CASSRRGPYEQYF. The DNA for the CDR3 is TGTGCCAGCAGTCGCAGGGGGCCCTACGAGCAGTACTTC.